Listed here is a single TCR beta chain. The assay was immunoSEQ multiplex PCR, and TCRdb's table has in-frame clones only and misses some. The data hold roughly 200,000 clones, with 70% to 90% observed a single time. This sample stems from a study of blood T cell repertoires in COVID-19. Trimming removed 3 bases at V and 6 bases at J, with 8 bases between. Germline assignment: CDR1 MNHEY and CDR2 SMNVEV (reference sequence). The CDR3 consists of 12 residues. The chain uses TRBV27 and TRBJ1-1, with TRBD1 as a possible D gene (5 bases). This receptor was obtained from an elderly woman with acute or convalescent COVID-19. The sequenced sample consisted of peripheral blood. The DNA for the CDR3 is TGTGCCAGCAGTTTTGGGGGGGCTGAAGCTTTCTTT. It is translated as CASSFGGAEAFF.